Below, 22 T cell receptor beta chains from the same sample are listed, as sequenced in a study of blood T cell repertoires in COVID-19 (dated by TCRdb to 2018 to 2020). Libraries were constructed by the immunoSEQ multiplex PCR assay. TCRdb limited this immuneACCESS table to in-frame rearrangements with V and J called. A share of clones is missing; checked studies link under half to unresolved V genes, and the rest is unexplained. Within this sample are about 170,000 clones, with 70% to 80% of them counted one time only. The ten largest make up 8% to 9.5% of the sample. The sample was peripheral blood. All receptors come from a man in his 60s with acute or convalescent COVID-19.

This clone has only a few counts. This chain joins TRBV28 and TRBJ1-1; tentative D call: TRBD1 (5 bases). This CDR3 region has 14 residues. The germline gives CDR1 MDHEN, CDR2 SYDVKM. Trimming took off 6 bases at V and 1 base at J, with 12 bases between the two ends. CDR3 sequence (DNA): TGTGCCAGCAGCCAAACTACAGGGAACACTGAAGCTTTCTTT. Protein product: CASSQTTGNTEAFF.

This chain links TRBV5-6 with TRBJ1-1, with D possibly matching TRBD1 (5 bases). The V gene lost 0 bases and the J gene lost 0 bases, with 12 bases spanning the gap. The CDR3 length is 16 residues. Germline lookup yields CDR1 SGHDT and CDR2 YYEEEE. The CDR3 bases are TGTGCCAGCAGCTTGGAAGATTTGGGGCTGAACACTGAAGCTTTCTTT. This encodes CASSLEDLGLNTEAFF.

This chain connects TRBV30 to TRBJ2-7; D may be TRBD1 (6 bases). V was shortened by 1 base and J by 9 bases, with 16 bases between the two germline ends. The germline V gene encodes CDR1 GTSNPN and CDR2 SVGIG (reference sequence). The CDR3 is 13 amino acids. The DNA for the CDR3 is TGTGCCTGGAGTGGCTTAGGGGGAAAGGGGCAGTACTTC. It is translated as CAWSGLGGKGQYF.

In its sample, this clone was seen many times. The V call is TRBV19, the J call TRBJ1-1, with 7 positions matching TRBD1. The CDR3 is 16 residues long. Per the germline V gene, CDR1 is LNHDA and CDR2 is SQIVND (reference sequence). V lost 5 bases, J lost 1 base, and 10 bases stayed unmatched. This CDR3 is CASSRPGQATNTEAFF. Written as DNA, the CDR3 is TGTGCCAGTAGTCGCCCCGGACAGGCAACGAACACTGAAGCTTTCTTT.

The chain is built from TRBV5-1 and TRBJ1-1; a weak D match, TRBD1 (6 bases). This CDR3 contains 15 residues. In germline, CDR1 is SGHRS, CDR2 YFSETQ. V was shortened by 3 bases and J by 5 bases, with 17 bases between the two germline ends. The CDR3 protein is CASSYNLEGGTEAFF. CDR3 DNA sequence: TGCGCCAGCAGCTACAACCTAGAGGGGGGGACTGAAGCTTTCTTT.

The chain uses TRBV13 and TRBJ1-5; tentative D call: TRBD1 (5 bases). V lost 0 bases and J 6 bases, leaving 9 bases between the germline ends. This CDR3 has 14 amino acids. CDR1 and CDR2 (germline): PRHDT, FYEKMQ (reference sequence). The CDR3 spells CASSLGRRGQPQHF. Here the CDR3 DNA reads TGTGCCAGCAGCTTAGGCCGGAGGGGTCAGCCCCAGCATTTT. The full variable domain, its missing parts supplied by reference TRBV13 and TRBJ1-5, is AAGVIQSPRHLIKEKRETATLKCYPIPRHDTVYWYQQGPGQDPQFLISFYEKMQSDKGSIPDRFSAQQFSDYHSELNMSSLELGDSALYFCASSLGRRGQPQHFGDGTRLSIL.

The chain carries TRBV15 and TRBJ1-5, with no clear D. Germline CDR1 LNHNV, CDR2 YYDKDF (reference sequence). This CDR3 is 16 amino acids long. Trimming stripped 0 bases from V and 4 bases from J, with 13 bases between. CDR3 amino acids: CATSRDKGERNQPQHF. The DNA of the CDR3 is TGTGCCACCAGCAGAGATAAAGGAGAAAGAAATCAGCCCCAGCATTTT.

J is TRBJ2-7 and V is TRBV3-1 (or the pseudogene TRBV3-2); 9 bases line up with TRBD1. This CDR3 spans 15 amino acids. Germline CDR1 and CDR2: LGHDT and YNNKEL (reference sequence). V shed 5 bases, J shed 3 bases, and the junction held 8 bases outside the gene matches. In nucleotides, the CDR3 is TGTGCCAGCAGCGGGGTTGAGGACAGGGGCTACGAGCAGTACTTC. It specifies CASSGVEDRGYEQYF.

The V and J genes are TRBV3-1 (or the pseudogene TRBV3-2) and TRBJ1-2; the D gene is possibly TRBD1 (5 bases). Deletions cut 4 bases from V and 3 bases from J, with 12 bases between. Germline V gene sequence: CDR1 LGHDT, CDR2 YNNKEL (reference sequence). The CDR3 contains 14 residues. CDR3 in amino acids: CASSPRAGHYGYTF. CDR3 DNA sequence: TGTGCCAGCAGCCCAAGGGCGGGACACTATGGCTACACCTTC.

V and J are TRBV2 and TRBJ1-1, with 7 bases lining up with TRBD1. V lost 11 bases and J lost 3; bases outside the gene matches: 18. Germline CDR1 SNHLY, CDR2 FYNNEI. There are 16 residues in the CDR3. CDR3 sequence (DNA): TGTGCCGGAGCAGGGGGAATAACAGGGAAAGACACTGAAGCTTTCTTT. Protein sequence: CAGAGGITGKDTEAFF.

A single count supports this clone. V gene TRBV30 combines with J gene TRBJ1-2; a weak D match, TRBD1 (6 bases). The V gene's germline CDR1 is GTSNPN and CDR2 SVGIG (reference sequence). This CDR3 spans 14 amino acids. Deletions cut 2 bases from V and 4 bases from J, with 14 bases between. CDR3 protein: CAWSRNRDGYGYTF. In DNA, the CDR3 is TGTGCCTGGAGTCGGAACAGGGACGGCTATGGCTACACCTTC. Full variable domain (rest looked up from reference TRBV30 and TRBJ1-2): SQTIHQWPATLVQPVGSPLSLECTVEGTSNPNLYWYRQAAGRGLQLLFYSVGIGQISSEVPQNLSASRPQDRQFILSSKKLLLSDSGFYLCAWSRNRDGYGYTFGSGTRLTVV.

Only one count was recorded for this clone. The chain combines TRBV18 with TRBJ2-3, with 8 bases identical to TRBD2. There are 16 residues in the CDR3. The junction had 8 bases not matched to a gene; V was cut back by 5 bases and J by 1 base. The germline V gene encodes CDR1 KGHSH and CDR2 LQKENI. CDR3 DNA sequence: TGTGCCAGCTCAGCCCCCGGACTAGCAGGCACAGATACGCAGTATTTT. Translated: CASSAPGLAGTDTQYF.

This sequence joins TRBV27 and TRBJ2-5, with a possible D match to TRBD1 (8 bases). The V end was cut by 5 bases, the J end by 5 bases, with 21 bases between. The CDR3 runs 16 residues. The V gene's germline CDR1 is MNHEY and CDR2 SMNVEV (reference sequence). The CDR3 here is CASSGPDREGWETQYF. CDR3 in DNA: TGTGCCAGCAGTGGACCGGACAGGGAGGGTTGGGAGACCCAGTACTTC.

This chain uses TRBV6-5 with TRBJ2-7; TRBD1 aligns across 7 bases. CDR3 length equals 14 residues. With V trimmed by 6 bases and J by 7 bases, 12 bases remained unmatched. Germline CDR1 and CDR2: MNHEY and SVGAGI. The CDR3 loop is CASSPKGAPGEQYF. CDR3 DNA sequence: TGTGCCAGCAGCCCGAAGGGGGCGCCTGGGGAGCAGTACTTC.

This chain links TRBV5-6 with TRBJ1-1, with TRBD1 as a possible D gene (6 bases). The ends were cut back, 4 bases at V and 4 bases at J, with 14 bases in the middle. The CDR3 is made up of 14 amino acids. Germline lookup yields CDR1 SGHDT and CDR2 YYEEEE. CDR3 bases: TGTGCCAGCAGCACGTGGGGAGGGGGCACTGAAGCTTTCTTT. As protein: CASSTWGGGTEAFF.

This chain joins TRBV5-1 and TRBJ1-2; D is possibly TRBD1 (5 bases). The CDR3 is 14 residues long. V was trimmed by 5 bases and J by 6 bases, leaving 17 bases between them. Per the germline V gene, CDR1 is SGHRS and CDR2 is YFSETQ. The CDR3 DNA sequence: TGCGCCAGCAGACCGAATGTGGGGGGAAATGGCTACACCTTC. It is translated as CASRPNVGGNGYTF.

This sequence joins TRBV18 and TRBJ2-1, with a tentative D call TRBD2 (5 bases). CDR1 and CDR2 (germline): KGHSH, LQKENI. The CDR3 length is 14 residues. V lost 3 bases and J 5 bases, leaving 11 bases between the germline ends. CDR3 nucleotide sequence: TGTGCCAGCTCACCGGACTGGAGCGACAATGAGCAGTTCTTC. This sequence encodes CASSPDWSDNEQFF.

This clone is a singleton in its sample. The chain couples TRBV21-1 to TRBJ2-3; whether TRBD2, the table's D call, matches the DNA was not checked. TRBV21-1 is a listed pseudogene. This CDR3 contains 13 residues. The CDR3 DNA reads as TGTGCCAGCACCCGGGGGGGCACAGATACGCAGTATTTT. It yields the protein CASTRGGTDTQYF.

The rearrangement links TRBV6-2 or TRBV6-3 to TRBJ1-1; TRBD1 aligns across 7 bases. CDR1 MNHEY and CDR2 SVGEGT come from the germline V gene. The CDR3 loop spans 14 amino acids. With V trimmed by 4 bases and J by 4 bases, 6 bases remained unmatched. The chain's CDR3 is CASSFSNRGTEAFF. Written as DNA, the CDR3 is TGTGCCAGCAGTTTCTCCAACAGGGGCACTGAAGCTTTCTTT.

The rearrangement uses TRBV7-2 and TRBJ1-1; no clear D gene. The germline gives CDR1 SGHTA, CDR2 FQGNSA. The CDR3 consists of 14 residues. Trimming removed 0 bases from V and 0 bases from J, with 5 bases in between. CDR3 in DNA: TGTGCCAGCAGCTTAGCCCCGGTGAACACTGAAGCTTTCTTT. Translated: CASSLAPVNTEAFF.

This rearrangement joins TRBV24-1 to TRBJ2-3, with D possibly being TRBD2 (7 bases). V dropped 1 base and J dropped 3 bases, with 16 bases sitting between them. Looked up from germline, CDR1 is KGHDR and CDR2 is SFDVKD. The CDR3 runs 17 residues. The chain's CDR3 is CATSDLVGGAGTDTQYF. CDR3 in DNA: TGTGCCACCAGTGATTTAGTAGGGGGGGCCGGGACAGATACGCAGTATTTT.

The CDR3 reads CASSVGGGRGEKLFF. CDR3 bases: TGTGCCAGCAGCGTAGGGGGAGGGCGCGGCGAAAAACTGTTTTTT. The J gene is TRBJ1-4, the V gene TRBV9; D gene ambiguous. Germline CDR1 reads SGDLS; CDR2 reads YYNGEE. Trimming removed 0 bases from V and 8 bases from J, with 14 bases in between. This CDR3 comprises 15 residues.